The 9 T cell receptor beta chains given below trace back to one sample, sequenced in a study of blood T cell repertoires in COVID-19. Sequencing was performed with immunoSEQ multiplex PCR; in TCRdb, only in-frame clones are kept and a portion is missing. The top ten clones hold under 8% of a sample with a few hundred thousand clones, approximately 81% of them seen once. Sequences were obtained from PBMCs or T cells enriched from blood (not recorded which). The receptors here all came from a woman aged 45-65 years who had been exposed to COVID-19.

The rearrangement links TRBV29-1 to TRBJ1-2; D is perhaps TRBD1 (5 bases). Per germline, CDR1 SQVTM and CDR2 ANQGSEA. CDR3 length: 14 residues. V was cut by 5 bases and J by 1 base, with 14 bases left in between. The CDR3 reads CSVKGQPFNYGYTF. CDR3 bases: TGCAGCGTTAAAGGACAACCCTTTAACTATGGCTACACCTTC.

The V call is TRBV28, the J call TRBJ1-2; TRBD1 matches at 9 bases. Germline V gives CDR1 MDHEN, CDR2 SYDVKM. The J segment lost 7 bases and the V segment lost 2 bases, leaving 8 bases of the junction unmatched. This CDR3 is built from 15 residues. CDR3 protein: CASSLPGQGMGGYTF. For the CDR3, the DNA is TGTGCCAGCAGTTTACCGGGACAGGGTATGGGTGGCTACACCTTC.

The V call is TRBV6-2 or TRBV6-3, the J call TRBJ2-7, with 10 bases lining up with TRBD1. The junction had 2 bases not matched to a gene; V was cut back by 5 bases and J by 4 bases. Germline V lookup: CDR1 MNHEY, CDR2 SVGEGT. CDR3 length equals 13 residues. The CDR3 here is CASSRDRGYEQYF. For the CDR3, the DNA is TGTGCCAGCAGTCGGGACAGGGGATACGAGCAGTACTTC.

The chain links TRBV6-1 to TRBJ1-1, with TRBD1 as a possible D gene (5 bases). The CDR3 sequence is 16 residues long. V gave up 2 bases and J gave up 2 bases, with 15 bases separating them. The V gene's germline CDR1 is MNHNS and CDR2 SASEGT. The CDR3 is CASSESWGSANTEAFF. For the CDR3, the DNA is TGTGCCAGCAGTGAAAGTTGGGGCAGCGCCAACACTGAAGCTTTCTTT.

This chain connects TRBV24-1 to TRBJ1-3; 9 bases match TRBD1. With 9 bases clipped from V and 4 bases from J, the junction kept 3 bases outside the gene matches. This CDR3 region has 13 residues. From germline, CDR1 is KGHDR and CDR2 SFDVKD. As DNA, the CDR3 is TGTGCCACCGACAGGGGGGGAGGAAACACCATATATTTT. Residues: CATDRGGGNTIYF.

CDR3 loop: CAWSPQGYTEAFF. CDR3 sequence (DNA): TGTGCCTGGAGCCCCCAGGGCTACACTGAAGCTTTCTTT. V is TRBV30 and J is TRBJ1-1, with TRBD1 as a possible D gene (5 bases). The germline CDR1 and CDR2 sequences are GTSNPN and SVGIG (reference sequence). V was cut by 3 bases and J by 3 bases, with 11 bases left in between. This CDR3 contains 13 residues.

The chain links TRBV2 to TRBJ1-1, with D perhaps matching TRBD1 (5 bases). This CDR3 region has 14 residues. Germline V gene lookup returns CDR1 SNHLY and CDR2 FYNNEI. Trimming pared 3 bases from V and 1 base from J, leaving 9 bases between. This CDR3 reads CASSDRVGNTEAFF. In DNA form, the CDR3 reads TGTGCCAGCAGTGACAGGGTAGGGAACACTGAAGCTTTCTTT. Drawing the rest from reference TRBV2 and TRBJ1-1, the complete variable domain is EPEVTQTPSHQVTQMGQEVILRCVPISNHLYFYWYRQILGQKVEFLVSFYNNEISEKSEIFDDQFSVERPDGSNFTLKIRSTKLEDSAMYFCASSDRVGNTEAFFGQGTRLTVV.

The DNA of the CDR3 is TGTGCCAGCAGCTTACTTATTAATCAGCCCCAGCATTTT. Its translation: CASSLLINQPQHF. The genes are TRBV7-8 and TRBJ1-5; D unclear. The germline V and J ends were trimmed by 2 bases and 4 bases, with 6 bases remaining between them. The CDR3 extends over 13 amino acids. Germline V lookup: CDR1 SGHVS, CDR2 FQNEAQ.

The chain recombines TRBV13 with TRBJ1-1; D is perhaps TRBD1 (6 bases). The CDR3 is made up of 14 amino acids. CDR1 PRHDT and CDR2 FYEKMQ come from the germline V gene (reference sequence). Trimming removed 7 bases from V and 0 bases from J, with 12 bases in between. CDR3: CASKGGSLNTEAFF. CDR3 nucleotide sequence: TGTGCCAGCAAAGGGGGAAGTTTGAACACTGAAGCTTTCTTT.